The count of the clone carrying this TCR beta chain is one. What it binds is unknown. Trimming shortened V by 3 bases and J by 4 bases, and 19 bases separated the two germline ends. The CDR3 runs to 16 residues. From germline, CDR1 is SGHRS and CDR2 YFSETQ. These data are taken from a study of cytomegalovirus exposure and HLA in healthy donors. Study in general: In a previous analysis, some 120 million unique TCR beta sequences were found from 170 million or so T cells. From donors who were HLA-typed, an early data release held 80 million to 95 million unique TCRs.

With 60 Vbeta and 13 Jbeta primers, the PCR was carried out. Repertoires were generated with immunoSEQ multiplex PCR, while TCRdb's copy carries only in-frame clones and drops some. This table holds under 200,000 clones, over 75% found once. Broader study findings: In a later analysis, HLA-associated beta chains showed higher expansion and lower generation probabilities than comparable chains.

Though nominally healthy at sampling, donors likely had unrecorded immune exposures. Specimen: PBMCs. V and J are TRBV5-1 and TRBJ1-1; no reliable D call. The receptor was isolated from a man aged 18 to 35 in good health and CMV-seropositive. The DNA of the CDR3 is TGCGCCAGCAGCTGGAAGCCCGCGGGTTCGGCCACTGAAGCTTTCTTT. It translates to CASSWKPAGSATEAFF. The full variable domain, rest sourced from reference TRBV5-1 and TRBJ1-1, is KAGVTQTPRYLIKTRGQQVTLSCSPISGHRSVSWYQQTPGQGLQFLFEYFSETQRNKGNFPGRFSGRQFSNSRSEMNVSTLELGDSALYLCASSWKPAGSATEAFFGQGTRLTVV.